This T cell receptor (beta chain) stems from a study of blood T cell repertoires in COVID-19. Study information: COVID-19 samples collected from the United States, Italy and Spain covered acute and convalescent phases. T cells, B-cell-depleted T cells, or PBMCs supplied cDNA or gDNA.

The germline V gene encodes CDR1 MNHEY and CDR2 SMNVEV (reference sequence). The V gene lost 6 bases and the J gene lost 1 base, with 11 bases spanning the gap. The CDR3 runs 14 residues. Per the original data handling: Nucleated cell counts were estimated from reference gene primer amplification. The data were produced by immunoSEQ multiplex PCR, yet TCRdb's version contains in-frame clones alone and is incomplete. V and J calls and clone size are copied from that table; D and trimming were computed from the DNA. Of 140,000 or so clones detected, 85% to 90% appear once; the ten largest clones hold roughly 3.2%. This clone occurred once.

The chain joins TRBV27 to TRBJ2-3, with D uncertain. The sequence was collected from a woman between 55 and 75 years old with active COVID-19. The sequencing input was peripheral blood. The DNA for the CDR3 is TGTGCCAGCAGCGCCCCAGGTCGCACAGATACGCAGTATTTT. Its protein is CASSAPGRTDTQYF.